This TCR beta chain originates from a study of blood T cells in healthy people across ages. Across the whole study: Roughly one uniquely barcoded beta molecule per two T cells was captured.

This clonotype has just a few counts. What it binds is not known. Study-level findings and limits: As age increased, TCR beta diversity per million T cells fell in a roughly linear fashion.

Combining a sample-barcoded 5' primer with a J-beta primer mix, a second PCR ran for roughly 6 to 11 cycles. Per-sample output comprised a minimum of 3 million paired-end reads containing CDR3. Each CDR3 protein is one row after TCRdb ran MiXCR on the 5' RACE reads. The sample lists some 1.5 million distinct CDR3 sequences, 25% to 30% occurring once. Samples each had at least 5.5 micrograms of total RNA extracted. Germline trimming cut 5 bases from V and 3 bases from J; bases unmatched to any gene: 14. In germline, CDR1 is MNHEY, CDR2 SMNVEV (reference sequence). The CDR3 contains 18 residues. This clonotype originated in a woman aged 25 to 39 in good health. Sample: blood. The J gene is TRBJ2-1, the V gene TRBV27; 9 nucleotides line up with TRBD1. The CDR3, as DNA: TGTGCCAGCAGTAAAGGACAGGGGCTCCTAGATTTCTACAATGAGCAGTTCTTC. Protein: CASSKGQGLLDFYNEQFF.